Listed here are 10 T cell receptor beta chains from one sample, sequenced in a study of shared clonotypes between healthy human individuals. Measured with immunoSEQ multiplex PCR; TCRdb has only the in-frame clones, and not every one. In the table there are over a million clones, around 97% of which are singletons. The sample consisted of naive CD4+ T cells sorted from blood. Subset here: CD45RA+ positively selected. Receptors originate from a young man in good health.

With respect to this clone: Other nucleotide sequences from this sample produce the same CDR3. The V gene is TRBV19, the J gene TRBJ2-3; no firm D call. V was cut by 1 base and J by 1 base, with 6 bases left in between. Per the germline V gene, CDR1 is LNHDA and CDR2 is SQIVND (reference sequence). The CDR3 runs to 14 residues. The CDR3 loop reads CASSIGSRTDTQYF. CDR3 coding DNA: TGTGCCAGTAGTATAGGATCCCGCACAGATACGCAGTATTTT. The entire variable domain, with the rest obtained from reference TRBV19 and TRBJ2-3, is as follows: DGGITQSPKYLFRKEGQNVTLSCEQNLNHDAMYWYRQDPGQGLRLIYYSQIVNDFQKGDIAEGYSVSREKKESFPLTVTSAQKNPTAFYLCASSIGSRTDTQYFGPGTRLTVL.

The V call is TRBV30, the J call TRBJ1-5; 7 positions agree with TRBD1. CDR1 is GTSNPN and CDR2 is SVGIG in the germline V gene (reference sequence). This CDR3 has 13 residues. Trimming took 2 bases from V and 4 from J; bases not matched to a gene: 2. The CDR3 DNA reads TGTGCCTGGAGTAACAGGGGTAATCAGCCCCAGCATTTT. Its protein product is CAWSNRGNQPQHF.

Regarding this clone: This sample includes further DNA sequences coding for the same CDR3. This chain connects TRBV18 to TRBJ2-7; 11 bases align to TRBD2. The J segment lost 1 base and the V segment lost 3 bases, leaving 2 bases of the junction unmatched. The CDR3 spans 15 residues. Germline CDR1 is KGHSH and CDR2 is LQKENI. CDR3 nucleotide sequence: TGTGCCAGCTCACCTGGGACTAGCGGATCCTACGAGCAGTACTTC. It encodes CASSPGTSGSYEQYF.

The J gene is TRBJ2-7, the V gene TRBV7-2; D is undetermined. The V and J ends lost 3 bases and 1 base respectively, with 10 bases between them. CDR3 length equals 14 residues. Germline V gene data show CDR1 as SGHTA and CDR2 as FQGNSA. The CDR3 DNA reads as TGTGCCAGCAGCTTCCGGCTAGGTTCCTACGAGCAGTACTTC. Its translation is CASSFRLGSYEQYF.

V and J are TRBV10-3 and TRBJ2-6; D ambiguous. This CDR3 has 15 amino acids. Between the trimmed V and J ends, which lost 7 bases and 1 base, there was a span of 11 bases. Germline CDR1 and CDR2: ENHRY and SYGVKD. The CDR3 loop reads CAITPSLSGANVLTF. The CDR3 DNA reads as TGTGCCATCACGCCTAGTCTATCTGGGGCCAACGTCCTGACTTTC.

This rearrangement joins TRBV13 to TRBJ2-2; TRBD2 matches at 11 bases. The CDR3 has 17 amino acids. Germline loops: CDR1 PRHDT, CDR2 FYEKMQ (reference sequence). After removal of 4 bases from V and 6 bases from J, the junction contained 10 bases not matched to a gene. The CDR3 here is CASSSQLAGARSGELFF. Written as DNA, the CDR3 is TGTGCCAGCAGCTCCCAACTAGCGGGAGCCAGATCCGGGGAGCTGTTTTTT.

The chain links TRBV28 to TRBJ1-2; weak D call: TRBD1 (5 bases). There are 14 residues in the CDR3. Germline V gene sequence: CDR1 MDHEN, CDR2 SYDVKM. V lost 6 bases and J 3 bases, leaving 14 bases between the germline ends. Here the CDR3 reads CASRPPGGHYGYTF. In DNA form, the CDR3 reads TGTGCCAGCAGGCCTCCGGGGGGTCACTATGGCTACACCTTC.

The chain is built from TRBV5-4 and TRBJ2-7, with 15 bases lining up with TRBD2. Unmatched junction bases numbered 12, after V lost 5 bases and J lost 0 bases. Germline assignment: CDR1 SGHNT and CDR2 YYREEE (reference sequence). This CDR3 contains 19 residues. CDR3 in DNA: TGTGCCAGCAGTCCTGCCGGGACTAGCGGGAGGCTTAGCTCCTACGAGCAGTACTTC. Translation: CASSPAGTSGRLSSYEQYF.

The CDR3 spells CASSSLAGGTDTQYF. As DNA, the CDR3 is TGTGCCAGCAGCTCACTAGCGGGAGGAACAGATACGCAGTATTTT. The gene calls are TRBV6-6 and TRBJ2-3, with 12 bases aligning to TRBD2. Losses at the gene ends were 6 bases for V and 3 bases for J; bases not matched to a gene: 4. Looked up from germline, CDR1 is MNHNY and CDR2 is SVGAGI (reference sequence). This CDR3 is built from 15 residues.

The chain combines TRBV9 with TRBJ2-1, with 8 positions matching TRBD2. The CDR3 is 18 amino acids. The V and J ends lost 0 bases and 1 base, in that order; junction bases with no gene match: 9. Germline-derived CDR1 and CDR2 are SGDLS and YYNGEE. The CDR3 here is CASSVGTSGSVSYNEQFF. CDR3 in DNA: TGTGCCAGCAGCGTAGGGACGAGCGGGAGTGTATCCTACAATGAGCAGTTCTTC.